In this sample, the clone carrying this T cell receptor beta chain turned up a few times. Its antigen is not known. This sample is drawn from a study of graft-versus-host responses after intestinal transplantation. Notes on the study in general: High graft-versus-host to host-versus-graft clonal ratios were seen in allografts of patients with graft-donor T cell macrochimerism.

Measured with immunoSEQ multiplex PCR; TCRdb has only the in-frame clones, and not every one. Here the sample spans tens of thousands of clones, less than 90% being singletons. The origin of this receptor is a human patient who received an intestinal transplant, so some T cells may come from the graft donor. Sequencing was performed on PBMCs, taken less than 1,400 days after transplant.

The DNA of the CDR3 is TGTGCCATCAGTGAGTCTCGAGATCATGAGCAGTTCTTC. Amino acids: CAISESRDHEQFF. The chain joins TRBV10-3 to TRBJ2-1, with D unresolved. Germline loops: CDR1 ENHRY, CDR2 SYGVKD. The CDR3 length is 13 residues. V lost 0 bases and J lost 8, with 8 bases in between.